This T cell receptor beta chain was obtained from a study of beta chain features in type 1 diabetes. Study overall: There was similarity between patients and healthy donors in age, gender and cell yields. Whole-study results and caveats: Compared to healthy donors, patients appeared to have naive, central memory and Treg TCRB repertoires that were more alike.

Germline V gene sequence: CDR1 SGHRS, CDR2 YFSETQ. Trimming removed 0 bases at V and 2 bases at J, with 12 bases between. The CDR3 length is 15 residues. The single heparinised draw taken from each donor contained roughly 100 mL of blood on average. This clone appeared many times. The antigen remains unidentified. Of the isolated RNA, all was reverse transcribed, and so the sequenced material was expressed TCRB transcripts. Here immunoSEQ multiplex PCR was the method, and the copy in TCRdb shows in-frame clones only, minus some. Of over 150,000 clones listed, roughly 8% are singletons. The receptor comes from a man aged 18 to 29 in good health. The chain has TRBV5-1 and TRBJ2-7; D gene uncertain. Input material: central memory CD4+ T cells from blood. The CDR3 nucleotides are TGCGCCAGCAGCTTGGGGGCAGCCAATGCCTACGAGCAGTACTTC. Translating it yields CASSLGAANAYEQYF.